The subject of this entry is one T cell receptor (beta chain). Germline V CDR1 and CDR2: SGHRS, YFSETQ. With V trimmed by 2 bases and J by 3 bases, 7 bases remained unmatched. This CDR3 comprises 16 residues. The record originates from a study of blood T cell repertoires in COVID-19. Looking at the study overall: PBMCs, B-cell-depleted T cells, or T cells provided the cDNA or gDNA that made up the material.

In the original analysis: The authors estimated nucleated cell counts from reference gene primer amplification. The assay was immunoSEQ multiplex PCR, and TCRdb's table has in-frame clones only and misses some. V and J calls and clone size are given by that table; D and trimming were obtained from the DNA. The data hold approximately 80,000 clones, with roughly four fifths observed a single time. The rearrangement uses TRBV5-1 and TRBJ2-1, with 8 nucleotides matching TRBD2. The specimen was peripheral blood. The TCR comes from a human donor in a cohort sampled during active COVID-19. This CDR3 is CASSLSPGGNYNEQFF. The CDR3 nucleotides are TGCGCCAGCAGCTTATCTCCGGGGGGGAACTACAATGAGCAGTTCTTC.